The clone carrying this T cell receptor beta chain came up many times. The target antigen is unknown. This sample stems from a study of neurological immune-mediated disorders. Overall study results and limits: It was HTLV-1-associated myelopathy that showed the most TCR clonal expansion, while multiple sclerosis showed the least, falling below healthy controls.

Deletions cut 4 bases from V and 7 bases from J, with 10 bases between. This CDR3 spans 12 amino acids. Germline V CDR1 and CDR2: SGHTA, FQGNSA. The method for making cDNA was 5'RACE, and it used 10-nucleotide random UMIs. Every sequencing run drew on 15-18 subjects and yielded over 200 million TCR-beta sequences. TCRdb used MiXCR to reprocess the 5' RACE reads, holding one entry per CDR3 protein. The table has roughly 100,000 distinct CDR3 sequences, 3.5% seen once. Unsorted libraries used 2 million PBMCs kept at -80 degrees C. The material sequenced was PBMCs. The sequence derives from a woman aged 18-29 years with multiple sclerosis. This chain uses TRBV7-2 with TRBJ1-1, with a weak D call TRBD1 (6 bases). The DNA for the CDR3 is TGTGCCAGCAGCTCTCAGGGGATTGAAGCTTTCTTT. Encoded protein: CASSSQGIEAFF.